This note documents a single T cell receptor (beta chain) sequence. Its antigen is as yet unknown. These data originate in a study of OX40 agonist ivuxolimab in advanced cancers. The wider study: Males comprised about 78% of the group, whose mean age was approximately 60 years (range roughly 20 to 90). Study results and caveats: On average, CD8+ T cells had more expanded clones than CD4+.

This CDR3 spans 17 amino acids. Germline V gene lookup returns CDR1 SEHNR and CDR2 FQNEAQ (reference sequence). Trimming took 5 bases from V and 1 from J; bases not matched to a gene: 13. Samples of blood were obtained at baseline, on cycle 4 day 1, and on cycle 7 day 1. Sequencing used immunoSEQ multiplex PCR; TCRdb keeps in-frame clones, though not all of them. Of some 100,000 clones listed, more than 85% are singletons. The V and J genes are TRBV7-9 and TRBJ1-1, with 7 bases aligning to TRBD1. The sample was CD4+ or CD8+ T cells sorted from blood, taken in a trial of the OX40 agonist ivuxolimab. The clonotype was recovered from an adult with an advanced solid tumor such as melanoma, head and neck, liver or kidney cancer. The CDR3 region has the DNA TGTGCCAGCAGCCCCGGGGGGGCAGGGGGAGAGAACACTGAAGCTTTCTTT. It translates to CASSPGGAGGENTEAFF.